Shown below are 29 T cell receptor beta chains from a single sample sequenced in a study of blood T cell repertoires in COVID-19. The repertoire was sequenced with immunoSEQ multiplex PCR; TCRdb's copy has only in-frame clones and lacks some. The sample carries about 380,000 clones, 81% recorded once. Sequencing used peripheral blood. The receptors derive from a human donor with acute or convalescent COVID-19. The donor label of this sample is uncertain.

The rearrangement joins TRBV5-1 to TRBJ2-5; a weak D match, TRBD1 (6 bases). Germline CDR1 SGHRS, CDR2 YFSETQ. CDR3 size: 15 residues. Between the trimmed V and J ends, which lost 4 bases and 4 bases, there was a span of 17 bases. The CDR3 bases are TGCGCCAGCAGCGTGACAGGATCCCGGGCAGAGACCCAGTACTTC. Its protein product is CASSVTGSRAETQYF.

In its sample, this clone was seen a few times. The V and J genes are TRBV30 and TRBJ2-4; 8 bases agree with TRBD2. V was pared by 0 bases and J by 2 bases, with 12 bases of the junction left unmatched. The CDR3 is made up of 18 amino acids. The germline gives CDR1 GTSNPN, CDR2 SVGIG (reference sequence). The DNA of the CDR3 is TGTGCCTGGAGTGTAGGGGGTTTGAGCGGGAGCCCCAAAAACATTCAGTACTTC. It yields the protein CAWSVGGLSGSPKNIQYF.

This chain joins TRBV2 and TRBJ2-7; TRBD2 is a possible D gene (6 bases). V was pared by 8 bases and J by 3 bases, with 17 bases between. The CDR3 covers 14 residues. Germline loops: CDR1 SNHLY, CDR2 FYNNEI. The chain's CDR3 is CASSKGRGIYEQYF. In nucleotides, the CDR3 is TGTGCCAGCTCGAAAGGACGGGGGATCTACGAGCAGTACTTC.

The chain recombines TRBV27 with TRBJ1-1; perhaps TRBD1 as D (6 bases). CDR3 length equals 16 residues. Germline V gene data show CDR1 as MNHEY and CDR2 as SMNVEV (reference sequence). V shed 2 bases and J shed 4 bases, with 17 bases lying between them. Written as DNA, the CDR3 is TGTGCCAGCAGTTTAATGGTAGTACAGGGTGGCACTGAAGCTTTCTTT. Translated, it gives CASSLMVVQGGTEAFF.

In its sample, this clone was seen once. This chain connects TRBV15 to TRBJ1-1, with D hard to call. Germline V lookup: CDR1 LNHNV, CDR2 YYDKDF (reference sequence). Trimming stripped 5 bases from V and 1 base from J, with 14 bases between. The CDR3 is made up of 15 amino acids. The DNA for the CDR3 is TGTGCCACCAGCTTGCGGTTGGTCGAGAACACTGAAGCTTTCTTT. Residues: CATSLRLVENTEAFF.

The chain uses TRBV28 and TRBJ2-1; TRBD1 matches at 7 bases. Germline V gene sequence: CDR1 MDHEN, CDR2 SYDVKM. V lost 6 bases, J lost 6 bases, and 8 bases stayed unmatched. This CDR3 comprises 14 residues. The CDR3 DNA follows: TGTGCCAGCAGCTCAAGACAGGGTATCAATGAGCAGTTCTTC. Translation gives CASSSRQGINEQFF.

The CDR3 nucleotides are TGTGCCAGCAGCTTGGGTAGGACAGGGGTTCGAAACACCATATATTTT. Translated, it gives CASSLGRTGVRNTIYF. The chain has TRBV5-5 and TRBJ1-3, with 9 bases lining up with TRBD1. This CDR3 spans 16 amino acids. The V gene end was trimmed by 0 bases and the J gene end by 5 bases; junction bases not matched to a gene: 6. CDR1 is SGHKS and CDR2 is YYEKEE in the germline V gene (reference sequence).

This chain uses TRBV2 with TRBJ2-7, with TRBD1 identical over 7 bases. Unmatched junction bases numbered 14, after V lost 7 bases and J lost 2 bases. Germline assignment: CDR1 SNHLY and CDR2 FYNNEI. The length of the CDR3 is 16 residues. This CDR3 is CASTTLPRQGAYEQYF. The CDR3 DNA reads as TGTGCCAGCACTACCCTCCCCCGACAGGGAGCCTACGAGCAGTACTTC.

The CDR3 DNA reads TGCGCCAGCAGCGGCGGGACAGCGCGGGCGAACACTGAAGCTTTCTTT. Protein: CASSGGTARANTEAFF. This chain uses TRBV5-1 with TRBJ1-1, with 7 bases lining up with TRBD1. The length of the CDR3 is 16 residues. V was clipped by 4 bases and J by 1 base; unmatched bases: 10. Germline lookup yields CDR1 SGHRS and CDR2 YFSETQ.

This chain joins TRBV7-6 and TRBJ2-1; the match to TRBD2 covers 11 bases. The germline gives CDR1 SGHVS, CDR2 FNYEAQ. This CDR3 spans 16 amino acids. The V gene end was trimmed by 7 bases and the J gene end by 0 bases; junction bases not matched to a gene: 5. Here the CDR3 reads CASTETSGSSYNEQFF. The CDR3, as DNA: TGTGCCAGCACCGAAACTAGCGGGAGCTCCTACAATGAGCAGTTCTTC.

CDR3 in amino acids: CASSKDRGSQPQHF. The CDR3 DNA is TGTGCCAGCAGCAAGGACAGGGGGAGTCAGCCCCAGCATTTT. V usage is TRBV9 and J usage is TRBJ1-5, with 10 bases lining up with TRBD1. Germline CDR1 is SGDLS and CDR2 is YYNGEE. After removal of 4 bases from V and 6 bases from J, the junction contained 4 bases not matched to a gene. CDR3 length equals 14 residues.

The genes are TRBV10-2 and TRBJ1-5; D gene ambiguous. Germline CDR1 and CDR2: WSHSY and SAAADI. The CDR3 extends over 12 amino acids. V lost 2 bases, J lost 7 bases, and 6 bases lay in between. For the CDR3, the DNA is TGCGCCAGCAGTGAGCCGGGGCAGCCCCAGCATTTT. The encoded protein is CASSEPGQPQHF.

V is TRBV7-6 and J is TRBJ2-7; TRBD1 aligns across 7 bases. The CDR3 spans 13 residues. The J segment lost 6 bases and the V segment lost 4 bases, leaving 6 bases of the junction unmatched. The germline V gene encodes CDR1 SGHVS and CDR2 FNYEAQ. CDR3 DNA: TGTGCCAGCAGCTCGCACAGGGGAAGCGAGCAGTACTTC. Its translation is CASSSHRGSEQYF.

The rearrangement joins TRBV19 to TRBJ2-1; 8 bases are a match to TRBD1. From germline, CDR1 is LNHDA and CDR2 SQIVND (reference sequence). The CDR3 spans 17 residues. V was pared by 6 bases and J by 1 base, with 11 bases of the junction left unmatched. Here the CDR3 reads CASSLGGTGGSYNEQFF. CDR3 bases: TGTGCCAGTAGCCTAGGGGGAACAGGGGGATCCTACAATGAGCAGTTCTTC.

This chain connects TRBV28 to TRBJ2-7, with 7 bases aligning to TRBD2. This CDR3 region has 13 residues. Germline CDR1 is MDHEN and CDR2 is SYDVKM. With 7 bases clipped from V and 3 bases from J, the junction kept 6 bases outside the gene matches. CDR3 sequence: CASTLGGGYEQYF. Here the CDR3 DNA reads TGTGCCAGCACCCTAGGCGGGGGCTACGAGCAGTACTTC.

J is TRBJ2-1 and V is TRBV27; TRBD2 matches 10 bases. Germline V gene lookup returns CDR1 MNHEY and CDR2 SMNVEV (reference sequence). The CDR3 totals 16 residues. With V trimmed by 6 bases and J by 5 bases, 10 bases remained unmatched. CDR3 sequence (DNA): TGTGCCAGCAGGTCAATATGGACTAGCGGCGACAATGAGCAGTTCTTC. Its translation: CASRSIWTSGDNEQFF.

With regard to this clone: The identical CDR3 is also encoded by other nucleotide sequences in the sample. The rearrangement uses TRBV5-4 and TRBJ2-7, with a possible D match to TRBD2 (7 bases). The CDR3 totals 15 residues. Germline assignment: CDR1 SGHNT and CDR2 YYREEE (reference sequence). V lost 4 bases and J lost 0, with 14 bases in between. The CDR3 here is CASSGGRTSSYEQYF. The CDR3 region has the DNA TGTGCCAGCAGCGGGGGGCGGACTAGCTCCTACGAGCAGTACTTC.

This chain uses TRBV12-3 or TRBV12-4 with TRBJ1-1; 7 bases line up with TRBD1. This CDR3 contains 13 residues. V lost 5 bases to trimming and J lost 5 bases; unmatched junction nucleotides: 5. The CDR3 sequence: CASSGGGLTEAFF. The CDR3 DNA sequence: TGTGCCAGCAGTGGAGGGGGCTTAACTGAAGCTTTCTTT.

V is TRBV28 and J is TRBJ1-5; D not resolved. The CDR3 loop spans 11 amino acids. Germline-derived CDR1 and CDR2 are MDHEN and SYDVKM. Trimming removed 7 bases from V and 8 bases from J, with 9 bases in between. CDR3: CASTSSKPQHF. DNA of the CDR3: TGTGCCAGCACTTCCAGTAAGCCCCAGCATTTT.

CDR3 sequence reads: CASSSPTGVTDTQYF. The DNA for the CDR3 is TGTGCCAGCAGTTCCCCTACAGGGGTTACAGATACGCAGTATTTT. This sequence joins TRBV6-2 or TRBV6-3 and TRBJ2-3; 7 nucleotides align to TRBD1. Germline lookup yields CDR1 MNHEY and CDR2 SVGEGT. The CDR3 extends over 15 amino acids. V shed 4 bases, J shed 3 bases, and the junction held 7 bases outside the gene matches.

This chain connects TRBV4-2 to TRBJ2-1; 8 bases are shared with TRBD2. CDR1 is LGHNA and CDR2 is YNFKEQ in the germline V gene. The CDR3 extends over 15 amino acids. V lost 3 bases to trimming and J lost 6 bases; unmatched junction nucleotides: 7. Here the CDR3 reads CASSQPRAGGNEQFF. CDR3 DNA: TGTGCCAGCAGCCAGCCCCGGGCGGGAGGCAATGAGCAGTTCTTC.

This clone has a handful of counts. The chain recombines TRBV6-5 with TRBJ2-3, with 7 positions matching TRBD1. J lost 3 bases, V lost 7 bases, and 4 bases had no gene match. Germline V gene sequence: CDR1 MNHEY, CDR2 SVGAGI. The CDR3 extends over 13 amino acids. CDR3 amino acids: CASTKGATDTQYF. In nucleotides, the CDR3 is TGTGCCAGCACCAAGGGGGCAACAGATACGCAGTATTTT.

CDR3: CASSPRTSGRETQYF. CDR3 DNA sequence: TGTGCCAGCAGCCCCCGGACTAGCGGACGGGAGACCCAGTACTTC. The chain joins TRBV9 to TRBJ2-5; 10 bases map to TRBD2. The CDR3 is made up of 15 amino acids. V was pared by 4 bases and J by 5 bases, with 8 bases of the junction left unmatched. Germline CDR1 is SGDLS and CDR2 is YYNGEE.

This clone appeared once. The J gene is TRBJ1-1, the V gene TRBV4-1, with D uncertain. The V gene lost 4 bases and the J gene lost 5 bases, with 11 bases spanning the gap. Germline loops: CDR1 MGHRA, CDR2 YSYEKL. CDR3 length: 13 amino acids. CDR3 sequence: CASSRGLDTEAFF. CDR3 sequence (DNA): TGCGCCAGCAGCCGAGGACTTGATACTGAAGCTTTCTTT.

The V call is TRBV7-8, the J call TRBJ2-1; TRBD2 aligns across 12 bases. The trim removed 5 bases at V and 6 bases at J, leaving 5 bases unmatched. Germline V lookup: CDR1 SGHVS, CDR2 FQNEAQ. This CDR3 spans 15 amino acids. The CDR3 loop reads CASSARLAGVNEQFF. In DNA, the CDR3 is TGTGCCAGCAGCGCAAGACTAGCGGGAGTCAATGAGCAGTTCTTC.

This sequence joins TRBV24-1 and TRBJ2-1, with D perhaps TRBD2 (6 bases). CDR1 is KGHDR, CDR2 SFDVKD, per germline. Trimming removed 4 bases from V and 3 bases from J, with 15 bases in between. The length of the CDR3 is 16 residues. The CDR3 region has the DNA TGTGCCACCAGTGAGGGGGGTAGCGGAGACTACAATGAGCAGTTCTTC. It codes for CATSEGGSGDYNEQFF.

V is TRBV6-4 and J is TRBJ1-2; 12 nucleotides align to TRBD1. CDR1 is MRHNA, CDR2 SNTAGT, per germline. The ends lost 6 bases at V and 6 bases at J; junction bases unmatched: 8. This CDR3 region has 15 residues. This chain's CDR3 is CASRSRDRGHHGYTF. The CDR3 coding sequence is TGTGCCAGCAGAAGCCGGGACAGGGGGCACCATGGCTACACCTTC.

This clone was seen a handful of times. The CDR3 DNA sequence: TGTGCCAGCAGTTTTGAAGCGTTTCGGGGAAGCTACACCTTC. Residues: CASSFEAFRGSYTF. This chain links TRBV28 with TRBJ1-2; D remains ambiguous. Germline-derived CDR1 and CDR2 are MDHEN and SYDVKM. There are 14 residues in the CDR3. V was cut by 3 bases and J by 9 bases, with 17 bases left in between.

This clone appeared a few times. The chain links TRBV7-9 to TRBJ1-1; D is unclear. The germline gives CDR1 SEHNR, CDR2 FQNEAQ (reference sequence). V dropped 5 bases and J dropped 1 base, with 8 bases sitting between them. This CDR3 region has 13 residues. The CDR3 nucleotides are TGTGCCAGCAGCCTTACAGCGAACACTGAAGCTTTCTTT. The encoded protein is CASSLTANTEAFF.